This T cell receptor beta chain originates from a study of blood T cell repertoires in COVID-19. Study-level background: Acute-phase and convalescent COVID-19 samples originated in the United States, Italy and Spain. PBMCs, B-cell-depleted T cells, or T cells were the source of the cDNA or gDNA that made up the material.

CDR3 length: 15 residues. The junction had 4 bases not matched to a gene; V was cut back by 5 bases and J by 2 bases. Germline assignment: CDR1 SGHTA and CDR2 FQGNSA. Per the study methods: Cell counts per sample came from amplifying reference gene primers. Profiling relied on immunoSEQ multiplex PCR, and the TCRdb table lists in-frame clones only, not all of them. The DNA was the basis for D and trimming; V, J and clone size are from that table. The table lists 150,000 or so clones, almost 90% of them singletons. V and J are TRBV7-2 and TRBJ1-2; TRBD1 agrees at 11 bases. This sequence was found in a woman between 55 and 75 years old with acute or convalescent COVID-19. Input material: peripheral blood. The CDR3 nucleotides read TGTGCCAGCAGCCCTCGGACAGGGGGCAACTATGGCTACACCTTC. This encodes CASSPRTGGNYGYTF.